A single sample gave rise to the 15 T cell receptor beta chains below, sequenced in a study of blood T cells in healthy people across ages. For the second PCR, which ran for about 7 to 12 cycles, a sample-barcoded 5' primer and a J-beta primer mix were used. MiXCR, run by TCRdb on the 5' RACE reads, gives a single entry per CDR3 protein. The sample lists around 650,000 distinct CDR3 sequences; roughly 30% were seen once. Sequencing used blood. These receptors were taken from a woman aged 80 or over in good health.

CDR3 amino acids: CSAREGLAKAFF. The CDR3 DNA reads TGCAGTGCTAGAGAAGGACTTGCCAAAGCTTTCTTT. The gene calls are TRBV20-1 and TRBJ1-1; D is ambiguous. Germline V CDR1 and CDR2: DFQATT, SNEGSKA (reference sequence). Trimming took 0 bases from V and 9 from J, leaving 11 bases between them. The CDR3 has 12 amino acids.

This clonotype occurred many times. This chain connects TRBV28 to TRBJ2-5, with a weak D call TRBD1 (5 bases). The CDR3 length is 14 residues. V dropped 2 bases and J dropped 5 bases, with 12 bases sitting between them. Germline loops: CDR1 MDHEN, CDR2 SYDVKM. CDR3 loop: CASSLGRVPETQYF. For the CDR3, the DNA is TGTGCCAGCAGTTTAGGCAGGGTCCCCGAGACCCAGTACTTC.

This clonotype was seen at least ten times. This chain connects TRBV6-1 to TRBJ2-7, with D tentatively TRBD2 (5 bases). The V gene's germline CDR1 is MNHNS and CDR2 SASEGT. The CDR3 spans 13 residues. V was pared by 2 bases and J by 5 bases, with 10 bases between. The DNA of the CDR3 is TGTGCCAGCAGTGAAACCGAGGGCCACGAGCAGTACTTC. Its translation is CASSETEGHEQYF.

For this clonotype: Given a much more abundant clone one base away, this may be a read error. The chain is built from TRBV7-8 and TRBJ2-3; TRBD2 matches at 10 bases. The CDR3 is 16 residues long. Germline V lookup: CDR1 SGHVS, CDR2 FQNEAQ. The chain's CDR3 is CTSSGRAGGNTDTQYF. The CDR3 bases are TGTACCAGCAGCGGGAGAGCGGGGGGGAACACAGATACGCAGTATTTT.

This clonotype was picked up many times. This chain connects TRBV18 to TRBJ2-7, with 8 bases fitting TRBD2. Unmatched junction bases numbered 4, after V lost 2 bases and J lost 4 bases. The CDR3 loop spans 14 amino acids. Germline assignment: CDR1 KGHSH and CDR2 LQKENI. This CDR3 is CASSPKAGVYEQYF. The CDR3 DNA reads as TGTGCCAGCTCACCAAAAGCGGGGGTTTACGAGCAGTACTTC.

The J gene is TRBJ2-7, the V gene TRBV4-2; 11 bases agree with TRBD1. Germline V gene lookup returns CDR1 LGHNA and CDR2 YNFKEQ. The CDR3 consists of 17 residues. V trimming: 1 base; J trimming: 2 bases; junction bases outside the gene matches: 7. CDR3 DNA sequence: TGTGCCAGCAGCCAAGCTCACCGGGGACAGGGGGCCTACGAGCAGTACTTC. Translation gives CASSQAHRGQGAYEQYF.

The sample holds many counts of this clonotype. J is TRBJ2-5 and V is TRBV4-1; TRBD2 matches at 16 bases. This CDR3 spans 17 amino acids. Germline V gives CDR1 MGHRA, CDR2 YSYEKL. Trimming removed 4 bases from V and 4 bases from J; junction bases left unmatched: 6. CDR3 DNA sequence: TGCGCCAGCAGCCCGGGACTAGCGGGGGGGCCGTCAGAGACCCAGTACTTC. Its protein is CASSPGLAGGPSETQYF.

CDR3 nucleotides: TGCAGTGCTATCCTGACAGGGTTCAATCAGCCCCAGCATTTT. It yields the protein CSAILTGFNQPQHF. The chain carries TRBV20-1 and TRBJ1-5, with 7 nucleotides matching TRBD1. Germline lookup yields CDR1 DFQATT and CDR2 SNEGSKA (reference sequence). This CDR3 has 14 residues. The V gene end was trimmed by 4 bases and the J gene end by 3 bases; junction bases not matched to a gene: 6.

The chain couples TRBV9 to TRBJ2-5; no clear D gene. Trimming took off 4 bases at V and 7 bases at J, with 14 bases between the two ends. The CDR3 totals 13 residues. The germline CDR1 and CDR2 sequences are SGDLS and YYNGEE. Written as DNA, the CDR3 is TGTGCCAGCAGCAATCGCGCCATGGGGACCCAGTACTTC. Translating it yields CASSNRAMGTQYF.

V and J are TRBV27 and TRBJ1-1, with 7 nucleotides matching TRBD1. The length of the CDR3 is 14 residues. With 5 bases clipped from V and 7 bases from J, the junction kept 10 bases outside the gene matches. The germline CDR1 and CDR2 sequences are MNHEY and SMNVEV (reference sequence). In DNA, the CDR3 is TGTGCCAGCAGTGAGGACAGGTCTGCAGGTGAAGCTTTCTTT. Protein sequence: CASSEDRSAGEAFF.

The V gene is TRBV7-2, the J gene TRBJ2-3; D gene ambiguous. The CDR3 loop spans 14 amino acids. Trimming stripped 1 base from V and 6 bases from J, with 11 bases between. Germline V gene sequence: CDR1 SGHTA, CDR2 FQGNSA. The CDR3 coding sequence is TGTGCCAGCAGCTTAGGGCAACCCAGGGATACGCAGTATTTT. Its protein is CASSLGQPRDTQYF.

This clonotype was seen repeatedly, ten times or more. This chain uses TRBV5-6 with TRBJ2-3; TRBD2 agrees at 10 bases. This CDR3 region has 14 residues. The ends lost 4 bases at V and 2 bases at J; junction bases unmatched: 1. Looked up from germline, CDR1 is SGHDT and CDR2 is YYEEEE. The DNA of the CDR3 is TGTGCCAGCAGCGGACTAGCGGCCACAGATACGCAGTATTTT. Encoded protein: CASSGLAATDTQYF. The full variable domain, its missing parts supplied by reference TRBV5-6 and TRBJ2-3, is DAGVTQSPTHLIKTRGQQVTLRCSPKSGHDTVSWYQQALGQGPQFIFQYYEEEERQRGNFPDRFSGHQFPNYSSELNVNALLLGDSALYLCASSGLAATDTQYFGPGTRLTVL.

The chain is built from TRBV7-9 and TRBJ2-7; 11 positions agree with TRBD1. The germline V gene has CDR1 SEHNR and CDR2 FQNEAQ (reference sequence). The CDR3 contains 17 residues. J gave up 3 bases and V 3 bases, and 10 bases lay outside the gene matches. The CDR3 reads CASSFGTGGSDGYEQYF. The CDR3 DNA reads as TGTGCCAGCAGCTTTGGGACAGGGGGGTCCGACGGCTACGAGCAGTACTTC.

The chain links TRBV12-3 or TRBV12-4 to TRBJ2-4, with 7 bases identical to TRBD1. The DNA end is more similar to TRBJ2-7, so the J call may be wrong. The CDR3 runs 15 residues. The CDR3 is CASSNPTGLTDEQYF. The CDR3 bases are TGTGCCAGCAGTAACCCGACAGGGCTCACGGACGAGCAGTACTTC.

This clonotype was observed at least ten times. This chain uses TRBV7-2 with TRBJ2-7, with D possibly TRBD2 on 6 matching bases. V lost 5 bases and J 4 bases, leaving 18 bases between the germline ends. Germline lookup yields CDR1 SGHTA and CDR2 FQGNSA. The CDR3 is made up of 15 amino acids. CDR3 coding DNA: TGTGCCAGCAGCCCTCGGGGGTCCCACGGTTACGAGCAGTACTTC. It encodes CASSPRGSHGYEQYF.